The clone carrying this TCR beta chain showed up many times. Germline CDR1 reads SNHLY; CDR2 reads FYNNEI. This CDR3 comprises 13 residues. V lost 5 bases to trimming and J lost 3 bases, with 7 bases between them. Each CDR3 protein gets one entry after TCRdb re-called the 5' RACE reads with MiXCR. The table records some 41,000 distinct CDR3 sequences, roughly 5% of them present only once. The sample originates from a study of early T cells in non-severe SARS-CoV-2 infection. What was sequenced was whole blood. V usage is TRBV2 and J usage is TRBJ2-2, with D unclear. The sequence was obtained from an adult who was a healthcare worker with PCR-confirmed SARS-CoV-2 infection or an uninfected control (not recorded which). DNA for the CDR3: TGTGCCAGCAGTTATGTAGACACCGGGGAGCTGTTTTTT. It specifies CASSYVDTGELFF.